These 8 T cell receptor beta chains share one sample of origin, sequenced in a study of T cell responses to AZD1222 COVID-19 vaccine. The method was immunoSEQ multiplex PCR; TCRdb's version includes in-frame clones alone and lacks a portion of them. The repertoire has 150,000 or so clones, around nine tenths of them found once; the top ten carry around 2.8%. The source was peripheral blood, collected on day 0 of MenACWY control vaccination. Receptors originate from an adult in good health.

The chain uses TRBV6-5 and TRBJ1-6; TRBD1 agrees at 7 bases. CDR3 length: 15 residues. CDR1 is MNHEY, CDR2 SVGAGI, per germline. The V segment lost 7 bases and the J segment 7 bases; nucleotides outside the gene matches: 10. The CDR3 DNA follows: TGTGCCAGCACCCCATCAGGGGGGGGAAATTCACCCCTCCACTTT. Protein product: CASTPSGGGNSPLHF.

CDR3 region: CASGGTDTQYF. The DNA of the CDR3 is TGTGCCAGCGGGGGCACAGATACGCAGTATTTT. This chain connects TRBV28 to TRBJ2-3; D is ambiguous. The V gene's germline CDR1 is MDHEN and CDR2 SYDVKM. V was cut by 8 bases and J by 1 base, with 4 bases left in between. There are 11 residues in the CDR3.

The V gene is TRBV6-4, the J gene TRBJ1-2; possible D gene TRBD1, 6 bases. This CDR3 comprises 14 residues. Trimming removed 0 bases at V and 8 bases at J, with 13 bases between. Germline V CDR1 and CDR2: MRHNA, SNTAGT. The CDR3: CASSDSRGGHGYTF. DNA of the CDR3: TGTGCCAGCAGTGACTCGCGTGGGGGGCACGGCTACACCTTC.

The chain has TRBV18 and TRBJ1-6; no clear D gene. CDR3 length: 17 residues. Trimming removed 3 bases at V and 7 bases at J, with 19 bases between. Germline lookup yields CDR1 KGHSH and CDR2 LQKENI. For the CDR3, the DNA is TGTGCCAGCTCACCGGTCCCGCGTAGGATGGGGAATTCACCCCTCCACTTT. Translation gives CASSPVPRRMGNSPLHF.

The chain uses TRBV2 and TRBJ1-2; perhaps TRBD1 as D (6 bases). The CDR3 is 15 residues long. Looked up from germline, CDR1 is SNHLY and CDR2 is FYNNEI. Deletions cut 2 bases from V and 7 bases from J, with 17 bases between. The CDR3 sequence is CASSESRQEVGGYTF. CDR3 nucleotide sequence: TGTGCCAGCAGTGAATCCCGACAGGAGGTGGGTGGCTACACCTTC.

CDR3 protein: CASSLVGFENNEQFF. The DNA for the CDR3 is TGCGCCAGCAGCTTGGTAGGGTTCGAAAACAATGAGCAGTTCTTC. The chain has TRBV5-1 and TRBJ2-1; D call uncertain. CDR3 length: 15 amino acids. Germline V gene data show CDR1 as SGHRS and CDR2 as YFSETQ. V shed 0 bases and J shed 5 bases, with 12 bases lying between them.

The chain uses TRBV5-1 and TRBJ1-1; TRBD1 agrees at 7 bases. V was pared by 1 base and J by 7 bases, with 7 bases of the junction left unmatched. CDR1 SGHRS and CDR2 YFSETQ come from the germline V gene. This CDR3 is built from 14 residues. CDR3 region: CASSLQGDINEAFF. The CDR3, as DNA: TGCGCCAGCAGCTTGCAGGGGGATATCAATGAAGCTTTCTTT.

The rearrangement uses TRBV29-1 and TRBJ2-7; 9 nucleotides line up with TRBD1. In germline, CDR1 is SQVTM, CDR2 ANQGSEA. The CDR3 is 16 amino acids. V lost 6 bases, J lost 6 bases, and 18 bases stayed unmatched. The CDR3 reads CSVQVGTGFIVGEQYF. The CDR3 region has the DNA TGCAGCGTGCAAGTCGGGACAGGGTTCATTGTCGGCGAGCAGTACTTC.